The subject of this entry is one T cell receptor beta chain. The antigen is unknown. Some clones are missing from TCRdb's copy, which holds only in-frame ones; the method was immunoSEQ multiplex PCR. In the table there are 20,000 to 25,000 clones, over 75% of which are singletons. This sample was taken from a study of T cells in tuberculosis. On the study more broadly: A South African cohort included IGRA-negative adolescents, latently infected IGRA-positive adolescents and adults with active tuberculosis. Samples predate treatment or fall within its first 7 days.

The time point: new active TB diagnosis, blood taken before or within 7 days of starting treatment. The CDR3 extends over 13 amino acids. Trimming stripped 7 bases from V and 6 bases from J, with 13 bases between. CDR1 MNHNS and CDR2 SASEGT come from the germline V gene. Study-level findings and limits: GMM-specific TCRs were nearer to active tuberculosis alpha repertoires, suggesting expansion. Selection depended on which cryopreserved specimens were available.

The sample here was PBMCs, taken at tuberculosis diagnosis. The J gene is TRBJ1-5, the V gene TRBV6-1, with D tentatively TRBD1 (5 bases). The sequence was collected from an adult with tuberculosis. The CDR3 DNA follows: TGTGCCAGCACGGCAGGGTATAGTCAGCCCCAGCATTTT. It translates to CASTAGYSQPQHF.